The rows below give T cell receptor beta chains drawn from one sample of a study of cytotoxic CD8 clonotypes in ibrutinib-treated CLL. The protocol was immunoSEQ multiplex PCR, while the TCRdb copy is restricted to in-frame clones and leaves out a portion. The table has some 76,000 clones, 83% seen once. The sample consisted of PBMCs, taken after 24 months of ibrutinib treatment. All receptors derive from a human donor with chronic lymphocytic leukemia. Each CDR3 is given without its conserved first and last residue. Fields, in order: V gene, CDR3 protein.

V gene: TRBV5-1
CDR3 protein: ASSLDRGPYNEQF

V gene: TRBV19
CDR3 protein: ASSRYRDVSYEQY

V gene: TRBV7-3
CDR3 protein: ASRIQGNTGELF

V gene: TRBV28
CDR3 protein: ASSPFLAGADTQY

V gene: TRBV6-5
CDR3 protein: ASKTGGYEQY

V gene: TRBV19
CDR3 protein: ASDQGRGNTEAF

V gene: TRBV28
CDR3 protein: ASSRDRGVEKLF

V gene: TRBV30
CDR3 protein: ACPEDRGHEQF

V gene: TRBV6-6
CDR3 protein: ASKLTGENPYEQY

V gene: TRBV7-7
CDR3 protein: ASSLAGGPGNEQF

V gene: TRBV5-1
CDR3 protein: ASSLAEVLLETQY

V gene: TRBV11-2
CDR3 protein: ASSPGLAGGGDEQY

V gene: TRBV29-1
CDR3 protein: SVGGLGGEQF

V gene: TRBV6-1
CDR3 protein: ASSETVSLEQY

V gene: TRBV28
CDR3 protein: ASRPGELNYEQY

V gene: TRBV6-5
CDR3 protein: ASSYARGGTNEKLF

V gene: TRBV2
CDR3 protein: ASSETSGMLTEQY

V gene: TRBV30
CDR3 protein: AWGGGRLETQY

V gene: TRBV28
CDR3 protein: ASSSKRLAGGPDMGTAGELF

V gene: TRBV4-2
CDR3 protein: ASSQDRGSEQF

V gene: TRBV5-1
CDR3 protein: ASSLHLSTDTQY

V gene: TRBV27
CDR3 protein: ASNFGAAGNTEAF

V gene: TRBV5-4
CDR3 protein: ASSDPGTSDDTQY

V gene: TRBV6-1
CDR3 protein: ASTPQPGVYEQY

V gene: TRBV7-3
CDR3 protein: ASSRDGLSEDEQF

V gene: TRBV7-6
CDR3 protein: ASSLGLGGQSSGANVLT

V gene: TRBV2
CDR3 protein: ASSELPVRRQETQY

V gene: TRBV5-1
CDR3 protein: ASSPRKGRQGSDTEAF

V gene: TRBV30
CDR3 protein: AWSVGQPNEKLF

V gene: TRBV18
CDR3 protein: ASSRGLAYEQY

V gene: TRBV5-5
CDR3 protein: ASSLILETQY

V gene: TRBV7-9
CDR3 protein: ASSLKVTGELF

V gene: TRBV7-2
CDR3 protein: ASSSDRGGEKLF

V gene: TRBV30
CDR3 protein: AWSVIAGVGEQY